A single sample is the source of the 27 T cell receptor beta chains below, sequenced in a study of T cells in women clearing cervical HPV infection. The table came from immunoSEQ multiplex PCR; TCRdb's copy has only in-frame clones and leaves some out. Here the sample table reports roughly 45,000 clones. Sequencing used blood buffy coat. The receptors come from a woman between 18 and 70 years old with a cervical HPV16 infection that either progressed to CIN3+ or cleared (not recorded which).

Points on this clone: The read halts 3 residues ahead of the CDR3 end, with the missing end drawn from the germline J gene. The chain carries TRBV16 and TRBJ2-2; D remains unclear. V dropped 4 bases and J dropped 9 bases, with 12 bases sitting between them. The CDR3 sequence is 13 residues long. Germline lookup yields CDR1 KGHSY and CDR2 FQNENV. Incomplete CDR3 DNA: TGTGCCAGCAGCCCCTCCTATTCCAGGGAG. Its translation is CASSPSYSRE. The full CDR3 protein reads CASSPSYSRELFF.

On this clone: The read falls 3 residues short of the CDR3 end, and the missing part is taken from the germline J gene. This chain connects TRBV11-2 to TRBJ2-7; tentatively, D is TRBD2 (6 bases). Trimming took 5 bases from V and 6 from J, leaving 17 bases between them. The V gene's germline CDR1 is SGHAT and CDR2 FQNNGV. The CDR3 is 14 residues long. The sequenced CDR3 bases are TGTGCCAGCAGCCCACCGGGAGCCGGGGTCGAG. Amino acids: CASSPPGAGVE. The whole CDR3 protein is CASSPPGAGVEQYF.

On this clone: The read ends 3 residues shy of where the CDR3 ends; the end is completed using the germline J gene. The chain carries TRBV30 and TRBJ2-1; D possibly corresponds to TRBD2 (5 bases). V was trimmed by 5 bases and J by 4 bases, leaving 9 bases between them. Germline assignment: CDR1 GTSNPN and CDR2 SVGIG (reference sequence). The CDR3 is made up of 12 amino acids. Incomplete CDR3 DNA: TGTGCCTGGGTCCGGGGTTACAATGAG. Its protein is CAWVRGYNE. The complete CDR3 reads CAWVRGYNEQFF.

The CDR3 sequence: CASRGAGVYNEQFF. The part of the CDR3 DNA that was read is TGTGCCAGCCGGGGGGCCGGTGTGTACAATGAG. The chain has TRBV7-8 and TRBJ2-1; D is possibly TRBD2 (7 bases). The CDR3 end lies 3 residues beyond the end of the read and is filled in from the germline J gene. Germline CDR1 is SGHVS and CDR2 is FQNEAQ. This CDR3 has 14 residues. V dropped 8 bases and J dropped 4 bases, with 15 bases sitting between them.

Comments on this clone: Read sequence stops 3 residues before the CDR3 end, and the germline J gene provides the missing end. The chain links TRBV7-8 to TRBJ2-1; 8 nucleotides align to TRBD1. V shed 5 bases and J 0 bases; nucleotides not matched to a gene: 6. Germline V lookup: CDR1 SGHVS, CDR2 FQNEAQ. The CDR3 contains 16 residues. Partial CDR3 DNA: TGTGCCAGCAGCGCAACTACAGGGGGCTCCTACAATGAG. This encodes CASSATTGGSYNE. The CDR3 in its entirety is CASSATTGGSYNEQFF.

A word on this clone: Read sequence stops 3 residues before the CDR3 end, and the germline J gene provides the missing end. This chain joins TRBV19 and TRBJ2-2; 7 bases are shared with TRBD1. CDR1 and CDR2 from the germline V gene are LNHDA and SQIVND (reference sequence). The CDR3 covers 13 residues. The part of the CDR3 DNA that was read is TGTGCCAGTAGTGTCAGGGGGAATTCACCG. Translated, it gives CASSVRGNSP. The entire CDR3 sequence reads CASSVRGNSPLFF.

Comments on this clone: The sequenced fragment ends 3 residues before the CDR3 boundary, so the rest is inferred from the germline J gene. The chain combines TRBV2 with TRBJ2-2; the D gene is possibly TRBD1 (6 bases). CDR1 and CDR2 from the germline V gene are SNHLY and FYNNEI. There are 14 residues in the CDR3. The CDR3 bases that were read are TGTGCCAGCAGGTACAGGGATACGAATTCACCG. Its protein is CASRYRDTNSP. The CDR3 as a whole reads CASRYRDTNSPLFF.

Details on this clone: This CDR3 is also generated by other DNA sequences in the sample. CDR3 DNA, as far as it was read: TGTGCCAGCAGCTTAACACTGCGGGAAAACACC. Translation: CASSLTLRENT. From start to end, the CDR3 is CASSLTLRENTIYF. The chain links TRBV7-9 to TRBJ1-3; unclear D gene. The CDR3 extends 3 residues past the end of the read, so its final part is completed from the germline J gene. The CDR3 runs to 14 residues. The V end lost 2 bases, the J end lost 6 bases, and 11 bases lay between the germline ends. Per the germline V gene, CDR1 is SEHNR and CDR2 is FQNEAQ (reference sequence).

CDR3 bases read: TGTGCCATCAGTGAGTCGGACAGGGTCGTAGGTAATTCACCC. It encodes CAISESDRVVGNSP. The whole CDR3 region reads CAISESDRVVGNSPLHF. V is TRBV10-3 and J is TRBJ1-6, with 8 positions matching TRBD1. The CDR3 end is not reached by the read, which stops 3 residues before it; the germline J gene fills it in. This CDR3 is 17 amino acids long. After removal of 0 bases from V and 6 bases from J, the junction contained 7 bases not matched to a gene. The germline V gene has CDR1 ENHRY and CDR2 SYGVKD.

In regard to this clone: The read halts 3 residues ahead of the CDR3 end, with the missing end drawn from the germline J gene. This chain uses TRBV5-4 with TRBJ2-6, with no clear D. CDR3 size: 16 residues. The V end lost 1 base, the J end lost 0 bases, and 8 bases lay between the germline ends. From germline, CDR1 is SGHNT and CDR2 YYREEE (reference sequence). The CDR3 is CASSLWQSSGANVLTF. The CDR3 bases that were read are TGTGCCAGCAGCTTGTGGCAGAGCTCTGGGGCCAACGTC.

A word on this clone: A junction end diverges from the germline sequence, so it may reflect a read error. CDR3 loop: CASSLGGRGIGTYTF. The covered CDR3 bases are TGTGCTAGCAGCTTAGGAGGCAGGGGAATTGGTACC. The V and J genes are TRBV7-7 and TRBJ1-2; D may be TRBD1 (6 bases). Sequencing ends 3 residues short of the CDR3 end; the germline J gene provides the rest. Germline V gene lookup returns CDR1 SSHAT and CDR2 FNYEAQ (reference sequence). CDR3 length equals 15 residues.

About this clone: The missing CDR3 end, 3 residues past where the read stops, is filled in from the germline J gene. The chain employs TRBV6-1 and TRBJ2-2; perhaps D is TRBD1 or TRBD2 (5 bases each). The CDR3 extends over 14 amino acids. Germline V CDR1 and CDR2: MNHNS, SASEGT. Trimming stripped 3 bases from V and 9 bases from J, with 14 bases between. This CDR3 reads CASSDTGGGWELFF. CDR3 DNA (partial): TGTGCCAGCAGTGATACAGGCGGAGGCTGGGAG.

Concerning this clone: Read sequence stops 3 residues before the CDR3 end, and the germline J gene provides the missing end. The chain has TRBV7-3 and TRBJ2-4; 7 positions match TRBD2. Germline-derived CDR1 and CDR2 are SGHTA and FQGTGA. V dropped 4 bases and J dropped 5; count of bases not matched to a gene: 8. The CDR3 spans 15 residues. CDR3: CASSSLGAGENIQYF. The CDR3 bases that were read are TGTGCCAGCAGCTCCCTAGGGGCGGGGGAAAACATT.

On this clone itself: The sequenced fragment ends 3 residues before the CDR3 boundary, so the rest is inferred from the germline J gene. The gene calls are TRBV19 and TRBJ2-2; weak D call: TRBD1 (6 bases). The CDR3 extends over 14 amino acids. In germline, CDR1 is LNHDA, CDR2 SQIVND (reference sequence). This CDR3 is CASSPGVGTEKLFF. The CDR3 bases that were read are TGTGCCAGTTCCCCAGGGGTGGGGACGGAAAAG.

In the case of this clone: The observed sequence ends 3 residues before the CDR3 terminus, with the missing tail filled in from the germline J gene. V usage is TRBV5-1 and J usage is TRBJ1-1; D ambiguous. CDR1 and CDR2 from the germline V gene are SGHRS and YFSETQ. The V gene lost 0 bases and the J gene lost 3 bases, with 9 bases spanning the gap. CDR3 length: 14 residues. CDR3 bases read: TGCGCCAGCAGCTTGGGGCAGGTGGACACTGAA. This codes for CASSLGQVDTE. The full-length CDR3 reads as CASSLGQVDTEAFF.

This clone is classed as medium-sized (0.01 to 0.1%) by frequency. The DNA ends 3 residues before the CDR3 does, and the rest of the CDR3 is filled in from the germline J gene. The chain has TRBV7-6 and TRBJ2-3; 8 bases are a match to TRBD2. V lost 5 bases and J lost 2; bases outside the gene matches: 15. The CDR3 is 18 amino acids. Germline CDR1 reads SGHVS; CDR2 reads FNYEAQ. CDR3 loop: CASSPRPRRGAHTDTQYF. Partial CDR3 DNA: TGTGCCAGCAGCCCCCGGCCCCGGCGGGGGGCCCACACAGATACG. Combining the CDR3 with reference TRBV7-6 and TRBJ2-3 gives the whole variable domain GAGVSQSPRYKVTKRGQDVALRCDPISGHVSLYWYRQALGQGPEFLTYFNYEAQQDKSGLPNDRFSAERPEGSISTLTIQRTEQRDSAMYRCASSPRPRRGAHTDTQYFGPGTRLTVL.

A note on this clone: From the germline J gene comes the end of the CDR3, since the read stops 3 residues before it. The rearrangement uses TRBV5-4 and TRBJ2-3; TRBD2 matches at 8 bases. Germline V lookup: CDR1 SGHNT, CDR2 YYREEE (reference sequence). The V segment lost 1 base and the J segment 6 bases; nucleotides outside the gene matches: 4. This CDR3 is 14 amino acids long. CDR3 bases read: TGTGCCAGCAGCTTGAGAGCGGGGGACGATACG. Translated: CASSLRAGDDT. The entire CDR3 protein reads CASSLRAGDDTQYF. Drawing the rest from reference TRBV5-4 and TRBJ2-3, the complete variable domain is ETGVTQSPTHLIKTRGQQVTLRCSSQSGHNTVSWYQQALGQGPQFIFQYYREEENGRGNFPPRFSGLQFPNYSSELNVNALELDDSALYLCASSLRAGDDTQYFGPGTRLTVL.

Comment on this clone: The read falls 3 residues short of the CDR3 end, and the missing part is taken from the germline J gene. The rearrangement uses TRBV5-1 and TRBJ2-3; 13 bases fit TRBD2. The CDR3 runs 16 residues. CDR1 is SGHRS, CDR2 YFSETQ, per germline. The V segment lost 5 bases and the J segment 3 bases; nucleotides outside the gene matches: 6. Incomplete CDR3 DNA: TGCGCCAGCAGTACTAGCGGGGGGGCCGGGACAGATACG. It specifies CASSTSGGAGTDT. From start to end, the CDR3 is CASSTSGGAGTDTQYF.

This chain's CDR3 is CASSEQGANQPQYF. CDR3 bases read: TGTGCCAGCAGTGAGCAGGGGGCCAATCAGCCG. The rearrangement uses TRBV2 and TRBJ2-3, with 8 bases that match TRBD1. The read terminates 3 residues ahead of where the CDR3 ends, so the germline J gene completes it. Germline V gives CDR1 SNHLY, CDR2 FYNNEI. The CDR3 loop spans 14 amino acids.

To note about this clone: The CDR3 end is not reached by the read, which stops 3 residues before it; the germline J gene fills it in. The rearrangement joins TRBV6-2 or TRBV6-3 to TRBJ1-2; D is ambiguous. The germline CDR1 and CDR2 sequences are MNHEY and SVGEGT. The CDR3 length is 15 residues. The DNA read from the CDR3 is TGTGCCAGCAGTTATTCTAGCGGGGTTTCCTACGAC. The encoded protein is CASSYSSGVSYD. The whole CDR3 reads CASSYSSGVSYDYTF.

About this clone: Coverage ceases 3 residues before the CDR3 finishes, and the germline J gene fills in the end. The chain has TRBV19 and TRBJ1-2, with a weak D call TRBD1 (5 bases). Between the trimmed V and J ends, which lost 3 bases and 0 bases, there was a span of 17 bases. CDR1 and CDR2 from the germline V gene are LNHDA and SQIVND (reference sequence). This CDR3 spans 17 amino acids. The sequenced part of the CDR3 DNA is TGTGCCAGTAGTATGACGAAGCCGACAGTGACTAACTATGGC. Its protein is CASSMTKPTVTNYG. The complete CDR3 sequence is CASSMTKPTVTNYGYTF.

The CDR3 reads CASSLDQGGGYTF. Incomplete CDR3 DNA: TGTGCCAGCAGCTTGGATCAGGGAGGTGGC. V usage is TRBV5-6 and J usage is TRBJ1-2, with D maybe TRBD1 (5 bases). The CDR3 extends 3 residues past the end of the read, so its final part is completed from the germline J gene. The CDR3 totals 13 residues. The germline V gene encodes CDR1 SGHDT and CDR2 YYEEEE. V was cut by 0 bases and J by 7 bases, with 10 bases left in between.

As to this clone: The read ends 3 residues shy of where the CDR3 ends; the end is completed using the germline J gene. The rearrangement uses TRBV18 and TRBJ2-7; D uncertain. Germline V gene lookup returns CDR1 KGHSH and CDR2 LQKENI. The CDR3 contains 13 residues. V shed 3 bases and J shed 6 bases, with 12 bases lying between them. The chain's CDR3 is CASSPLTTGEQYF. The CDR3 bases that were read are TGTGCCAGCTCACCGCTAACGACGGGCGAG.

CDR3 region: CASSKGWSDEQYF. The part of the CDR3 DNA that was read is TGTGCCAGCAGCAAAGGGTGGTCGGACGAG. V and J are TRBV9 and TRBJ2-7; D gene ambiguous. The read ends 3 residues shy of where the CDR3 ends; the end is completed using the germline J gene. Trimming shortened V by 4 bases and J by 5 bases, and 13 bases separated the two germline ends. CDR1 is SGDLS and CDR2 is YYNGEE in the germline V gene. The CDR3 runs to 13 residues.

As to this clone: Coverage ceases 3 residues before the CDR3 finishes, and the germline J gene fills in the end. V gene TRBV7-9 combines with J gene TRBJ2-3; TRBD2 is a possible D gene (6 bases). V lost 5 bases and J 5 bases, leaving 17 bases between the germline ends. The V gene's germline CDR1 is SEHNR and CDR2 FQNEAQ (reference sequence). The CDR3 consists of 15 residues. The CDR3 here is CASSLSGGVRDTQYF. The CDR3 bases that were read are TGTGCCAGCAGCCTCTCGGGCGGGGTGCGAGATACG.

Concerning this clone: The read is 3 residues too short to cover the CDR3 end, so that end is filled in from the germline J gene. The chain couples TRBV10-3 to TRBJ2-3; TRBD2 matches 10 bases. The CDR3 extends over 18 amino acids. CDR1 is ENHRY, CDR2 SYGVKD, per germline. V shed 2 bases and J 7 bases; nucleotides not matched to a gene: 15. CDR3 loop: CAISETTLQRGGRYTQYF. CDR3 DNA (partial): TGTGCCATCAGTGAGACTACTCTCCAGCGGGGGGGCCGGTATACG.

Details on this clone: With the read ending 3 residues before the CDR3 end, the germline J gene is used to fill in that end. The rearrangement uses TRBV2 and TRBJ2-5; D is undetermined. The length of the CDR3 is 14 residues. V lost 4 bases and J lost 0, with 9 bases in between. The V gene's germline CDR1 is SNHLY and CDR2 FYNNEI. The CDR3 loop reads CASSAIEYQETQYF. The sequenced part of the CDR3 DNA is TGTGCCAGCAGTGCAATAGAGTACCAAGAGACC.